The present entry profiles one T cell receptor (beta chain) with its context. The germline V gene has CDR1 SGDLS and CDR2 YYNGEE. Trimming stripped 3 bases from V and 0 bases from J, with 19 bases between. This CDR3 region has 18 residues. This specimen belongs to a study of blood T cell repertoires in COVID-19. Study-level background: Sources were T cells, B-cell-depleted T cells, or PBMCs; the material itself was cDNA or gDNA.

Sequencing was performed with immunoSEQ multiplex PCR; in TCRdb, only in-frame clones are kept and a portion is missing. The sample shows over 150,000 clones, about three quarters of them seen only once. The chain uses TRBV9 and TRBJ1-3, with a tentative D call TRBD1 (5 bases). This TCR derives from a man between 60 and 75 years old with acute or convalescent COVID-19. Source material: peripheral blood. In DNA form, the CDR3 reads TGTGCCAGCAGCGCATCCACATCCGACAGCTTCTCTGGAAACACCATATATTTT. Its protein is CASSASTSDSFSGNTIYF.